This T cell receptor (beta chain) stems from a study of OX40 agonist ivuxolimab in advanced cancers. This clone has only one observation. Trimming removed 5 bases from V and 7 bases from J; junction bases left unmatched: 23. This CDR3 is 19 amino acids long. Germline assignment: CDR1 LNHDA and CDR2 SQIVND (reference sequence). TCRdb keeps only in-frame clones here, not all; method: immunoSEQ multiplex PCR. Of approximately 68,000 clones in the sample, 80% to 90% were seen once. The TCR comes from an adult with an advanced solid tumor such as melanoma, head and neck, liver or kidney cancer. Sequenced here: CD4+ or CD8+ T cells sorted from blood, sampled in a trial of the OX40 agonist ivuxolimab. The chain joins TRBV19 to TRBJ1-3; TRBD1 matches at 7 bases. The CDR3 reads CASSPSPRPTGRLSNTIYF. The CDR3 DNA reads TGTGCCAGTAGTCCCAGCCCCCGCCCGACAGGGAGGCTTTCGAACACCATATATTTT.